This T cell receptor (beta chain) is drawn from a study of blood T cell repertoires in COVID-19. Under the authors' procedure: It was from reference gene primer amplification that nucleated cell counts were estimated. The repertoire was sequenced with immunoSEQ multiplex PCR; TCRdb's copy has only in-frame clones and lacks some. The V and J calls and the clone size are those of that table, but D and trimming were determined from the DNA. The sample gives 150,000 to 200,000 clones, over 75% of which show up once; approximately 12% is in the top ten. This CDR3 region has 19 residues. Trimming removed 6 bases from V and 0 bases from J; junction bases left unmatched: 9. Germline V CDR1 and CDR2: LNHDA, SQIVND (reference sequence).

The sample comprised peripheral blood. This TCR was sampled from a man between 45 and 60 years old who had recovered from COVID-19. This chain connects TRBV19 to TRBJ2-3; 16 nucleotides agree with TRBD2. DNA for the CDR3: TGTGCCAGTAGCACCCGACCGGGACTAGCGGGAGGGAGCACAGATACGCAGTATTTT. Its protein is CASSTRPGLAGGSTDTQYF.